The sequence of this T cell receptor (beta chain) was determined in a study of naive and memory T cell subsets (TCRdb year 2017). Broadly, across the study: Sorted naive and memory T cell subsets from peripheral blood were analyzed in the study using a UMI-based, open-source pipeline for TCR alpha and beta sequencing. IgG serology results and the functional CMV T cell responses were in complete agreement. RNA was DNase-treated and reverse transcribed with TCR constant-region primers, mostly using SuperScript III.

Library preparation used UMI-ligation and nested PCR. The beta constant-region primer was an equimolar mix of two oligonucleotides covering both TRBC1 and TRBC2. Four rounds of PCR were used to amplify ligated cDNA, with nested alpha and beta constant-region primers being used together with the SP2 primer. A single-stranded oligonucleotide containing the SP2 primer and a 12-nucleotide UMI was joined to the 3' end of the cDNA by T4 RNA ligase 1. Incubation of the ligation reaction lasted about 20-25 hours at 16 degrees C. PCR2 was usually performed as a SYBR Green qPCR and halted at a preset threshold so that over-amplification would not occur. All purifications after the first were performed with Agencourt AMPure XP magnetic beads. Library amounts were measured by Qubit and library quality was assessed on a TapeStation, where the main peak was expected at around 650 bp. Pooled libraries were sequenced on an Illumina MiSeq using v2 2x251 paired-end kits, and typically roughly 0.85-2.3 million reads were obtained per sample. Libraries were pooled at 4 nM per sample, and roughly 4.5-7.5% PhiX was added to improve cluster recognition. In the source study's methods: V and J genes were assigned to Demultiplexor-processed FASTQ reads by Decombinator through tag matching, with a single base-pair mismatch being allowed. By using UMIs, Collapsinator corrected both sequencing errors and the frequency errors caused by PCR heterogeneity. CDR3Translator translated TCRs and extracted CDR3s from the conserved cysteine to the FGXG phenylalanine, flagging non-productive sequences. Gini, Shannon entropy and inverse Simpson indices were computed after subsampling the repertoires to the same number of UMI-defined TCRs. Clonotype abundance distributions were fitted to a power law by maximum likelihood within the linear range. When run on a single naive CD8 sample, MIGEC and the pipeline yielded similar UMI counts, similar unique TCR numbers and similar clonal distributions. One analysis removed from the naive repertoire any naive TCRs that were also present in any memory subset from the same donor. A set of some 7,600 CMV-associated CDR3 sequences, compiled from VDJdb and a published dataset, was used to search the repertoires. TCRdb applied fastp at Q25 and MiXCR to the public reads, then kept only in-frame beta chains. Rows merge per CDR3 protein into single entries with the most common DNA and genes. The authors' filters were not applied to this entry. The sample table contains roughly 150,000 distinct CDR3 sequences; only one count was recorded for more than 15% of them. The ten largest clones add up to roughly 0.6% of the sample.

The germline V gene encodes CDR1 MNHEY and CDR2 SVGEGT. Trimming removed 2 bases from V and 3 bases from J; the gene matches leave 12 bases unexplained. The cysteine opens and the phenylalanine closes a CDR3 of 17 amino acids. The CDR3 DNA has 51 bases and is translated from base 1. The research as a whole found: Gini index rose and Shannon and inverse Simpson diversity fell from naive through CM, EM and EMRA in both CD4 and CD8 cells. The repertoire findings for the naive and memory subsets could not be validated against a ground truth because none was available. After error correction, only a single occurrence was seen for over 90% of naive TCR sequences, so much steeper abundance distributions were produced than in memory subsets. A few larger clonotypes were present in naive repertoires, especially CD8 naive repertoires, and these clonotypes were possibly memory cells re-expressing CD45RA. RNA-based TCR counts may be affected by expression changes linked to T cell activation and differentiation. Each clonotype was defined as a single alpha or beta chain sequence rather than as a paired alpha/beta receptor. TCR abundance followed a power law with an exponent that was different for naive and memory subsets but consistent across the three individuals.

From the second PCR step on, the TCR alpha and beta chain libraries were amplified in separate reactions. To determine each donor's CMV status, fresh PBMCs were stimulated overnight with CMV viral lysate, and IFNgamma production from CD4+ T cells was then assessed. CD4 T cells were positively selected with Miltenyi beads, followed by positive selection of CD8 T cells from the CD4-negative fraction. Cells were stained for CD3, CD4, CD8, CD45RA, CD27 and a live/dead dye and were sorted on a BD Aria II into four subsets based on CD45RA and CD27. Blood came from three healthy volunteers, each fractionated into CD4 and CD8 T cells and then into four differentiation subsets. Around 110 ml of peripheral blood was collected from each donor, and PBMC were isolated by Ficoll-Paque PLUS density-gradient centrifugation. The sorted cells were lysed in RLT buffer, after which RNA was extracted using a Qiagen RNeasy kit and kept at -80 degrees C.

This clonotype has a handful of counts. Its target antigen remains unknown. No quality values exist for individual bases; no much larger clone is one base distant. The V gene is TRBV6-2 or TRBV6-3 and the J gene is TRBJ2-7, and 8 junction bases match TRBD1. This clonotype was sampled from a human donor in good health. The specimen was naive CD8+ T cells from blood. The cell subset or site label corresponds to: naive T cells, CD45RA high CD27+. The CDR3 in this case is CASSYGFRDRPIYEQYF. At the DNA level, the sequence is TGTGCCAGCAGTTACGGATTCCGGGACAGGCCTATCTACGAGCAGTACTTC.